This passage covers 7 T cell receptor beta chains from one sample sequenced in a study of T cell repertoires in cytomegalovirus infection. For these TCRs, the target antigens are not known. A single record per CDR3 protein comes from TCRdb applying MiXCR to the reads. The sample includes approximately 260,000 distinct CDR3 sequences, roughly 21% seen only once; the top ten take under 25%. The sequencing used cultured PBMCs, collected from culture after CMV antigen stimulation. These receptors were collected from a human donor in good health (CMV status not recorded). Some clones in this sample may be carry-over from other donors' samples.

The CDR3 bases are TGTGCCAGCAGTTTAAAGGGGCCCCTTAGCGGGAGCGCCGGCTACGAGCAGTACTTC. It specifies CASSLKGPLSGSAGYEQYF. V usage is TRBV27 and J usage is TRBJ2-7, with 9 bases aligning to TRBD2. With V trimmed by 2 bases and J by 3 bases, 17 bases remained unmatched. Germline loops: CDR1 MNHEY, CDR2 SMNVEV (reference sequence). The CDR3 is 19 amino acids.

This chain joins TRBV4-2 and TRBJ2-5; 8 bases match TRBD2. This CDR3 has 16 residues. Unmatched junction bases numbered 5, after V lost 0 bases and J lost 2 bases. The germline V gene encodes CDR1 LGHNA and CDR2 YNFKEQ. DNA for the CDR3: TGTGCCAGCAGCCAAGAGGTCGGGAGGGGGCAAGAGACCCAGTACTTC. Translation: CASSQEVGRGQETQYF.

The rearrangement uses TRBV29-1 and TRBJ1-1, with D hard to call. Germline V CDR1 and CDR2: SQVTM, ANQGSEA. V gave up 4 bases and J gave up 5 bases, with 14 bases separating them. The CDR3 length is 13 residues. CDR3 sequence reads: CSVGLVGSTEAFF. Written as DNA, the CDR3 is TGCAGCGTTGGGCTGGTGGGGAGTACTGAAGCTTTCTTT.

CDR3: CASPDRGHPLLTNYGYTF. CDR3 coding DNA: TGTGCCAGTCCAGACAGGGGCCATCCCCTGTTAACTAACTATGGCTACACCTTC. The genes are TRBV19 and TRBJ1-2, with 8 bases aligning to TRBD1. Trimming cost V 8 bases and J 0 bases; bases outside gene matches: 17. Germline assignment: CDR1 LNHDA and CDR2 SQIVND (reference sequence). This CDR3 has 18 amino acids.

The J gene is TRBJ1-1, the V gene TRBV6-8, with no clear D. From germline, CDR1 is MNHGY and CDR2 SAAAGT. CDR3 length: 13 residues. Trimming took 0 bases from V and 3 from J, leaving 5 bases between them. The CDR3 DNA follows: TGTGCCAGCAGTTACTCGGTGGACACTGAAGCTTTCTTT. Translating gives CASSYSVDTEAFF.

CDR3 amino acids: CASSSYLVYEQYF. In DNA, the CDR3 is TGTGCCAGCAGTTCGTACCTAGTCTACGAGCAGTACTTC. The J gene is TRBJ2-7, the V gene TRBV12-3 or TRBV12-4; D gene uncertain. The CDR3 extends over 13 amino acids. Trimming left V 4 bases short and J 3 bases short, with 10 bases between.

This clonotype was seen many times. This sequence joins TRBV7-9 and TRBJ2-1; 7 bases are a match to TRBD2. Losses at the gene ends were 5 bases for V and 10 bases for J; bases not matched to a gene: 5. This CDR3 comprises 12 residues. CDR1 is SEHNR and CDR2 is FQNEAQ in the germline V gene (reference sequence). CDR3 nucleotides: TGTGCCAGCAGCCTTGAGCGGGAAGAGCAGTTCTTC. Translated: CASSLEREEQFF.